The sequence of this T cell receptor (beta chain) was determined in a study of cytomegalovirus exposure and HLA in healthy donors. Study-wide findings and caveats: Cytomegalovirus status was reportedly diagnosed by the classifier with high specificity and sensitivity.

Amplification used 60 Vbeta primers and 13 Jbeta primers. The table came from immunoSEQ multiplex PCR; TCRdb's copy has only in-frame clones and leaves some out. The sample includes nearly 65,000 clones, 73% seen only once; the top ten take around 5.4%. About this clone itself: Its target is not known.

Sequenced sample: PBMCs. The clonotype was recovered from a man between 50 and 59 years old in good health and CMV-seronegative.

DNA for the CDR3: TGTGCCAGCAGCTTAGGGATTACAGGGACAGGGTCTGAAAAACTGTTTTTT. Translated, it gives CASSLGITGTGSEKLFF. The chain employs TRBV7-8 and TRBJ1-4; 9 positions agree with TRBD1. The CDR3 is 17 residues long. The J segment lost 7 bases and the V segment lost 1 base, leaving 10 bases of the junction unmatched. Germline V CDR1 and CDR2: SGHVS, FQNEAQ.